The count of the clone carrying this TCR beta chain is one. The data originate from a study of blood T cell repertoires in COVID-19. About the study: From T cells, B-cell-depleted T cells, or PBMCs came the material, which was cDNA or gDNA.

Repertoires were generated with immunoSEQ multiplex PCR, while TCRdb's copy carries only in-frame clones and drops some. Among roughly 500,000 clones listed, roughly 90% were seen once. In terms of age and location, participants ranged from about 18 to 95 years and lived in about 25 US areas. Either two negative PCRs, clearance, or symptom resolution qualified Cohort 3 donors as recovered. From germline, CDR1 is SGHTA and CDR2 FQGNSA. Trimming removed 5 bases from V and 1 base from J; junction bases left unmatched: 6. CDR3 length equals 15 residues. The V gene is TRBV7-2, the J gene TRBJ2-3; 7 nucleotides align to TRBD1. Sequenced material: PBMCs or T cells enriched from blood (not recorded which). This TCR was sampled from a woman in her thirties or forties who had recovered from COVID-19. DNA for the CDR3: TGTGCCAGCAGCCCAAACAGGGGTCGCACAGATACGCAGTATTTT. Protein sequence: CASSPNRGRTDTQYF.